The 18 T cell receptor beta chains below come from one sample, sequenced in a study of shared clonotypes between healthy human individuals. Assay used: immunoSEQ multiplex PCR; TCRdb lists only in-frame clones, some missing. Found here are roughly 2,500,000 clones, 80% to 95% of them singletons; the top ten hold 0.36%. Sample: naive CD4+ T cells from PBMCs. Specified subset: CD45RA+ positively selected. The receptors were gathered from a man aged 18 to 29 in good health. Some clones in this sample may be carry-over from other donors' samples.

This chain joins TRBV5-6 and TRBJ2-7, with TRBD2 identical over 7 bases. Per germline, CDR1 SGHDT and CDR2 YYEEEE. V dropped 6 bases and J dropped 3; count of bases not matched to a gene: 9. The CDR3 runs 14 residues. Here the CDR3 DNA reads TGTGCCAGCACGAGAAGGGACTACGGCTACGAGCAGTACTTC. This codes for CASTRRDYGYEQYF.

As concerns this clone: Other DNA variants within this sample encode the same CDR3. The V gene is TRBV25-1, the J gene TRBJ2-5, with 10 bases fitting TRBD1. Per the germline V gene, CDR1 is MGHDK and CDR2 is SYGVNS. This CDR3 comprises 16 residues. J was trimmed by 2 bases and V by 2 bases; bases with no gene match: 5. Written as DNA, the CDR3 is TGTGCCAGCAGTGAACCACCGGGACAGGGGCAAGAGACCCAGTACTTC. Residues: CASSEPPGQGQETQYF.

The V and J genes are TRBV27 and TRBJ2-5; a possible D gene is TRBD1 (5 bases). The CDR3 runs 14 residues. V was clipped by 2 bases and J by 5 bases, with 12 bases between them. The germline CDR1 and CDR2 sequences are MNHEY and SMNVEV (reference sequence). DNA of the CDR3: TGTGCCAGCAGTTTACAGGGTGGGGTGGAGACCCAGTACTTC. This sequence encodes CASSLQGGVETQYF.

This chain joins TRBV7-3 and TRBJ1-6; the D is unclear. V lost 6 bases and J 5 bases, leaving 11 bases between the germline ends. Germline CDR1 is SGHTA and CDR2 is FQGTGA. CDR3 length: 14 amino acids. The CDR3 protein is CASSLRENNSPLHF. The CDR3, as DNA: TGTGCCAGCAGTCTCCGGGAGAATAATTCACCCCTCCACTTT.

The chain has TRBV19 and TRBJ2-4, with TRBD2 matching over 11 bases. The germline CDR1 and CDR2 sequences are LNHDA and SQIVND (reference sequence). The CDR3 covers 15 residues. V was pared by 4 bases and J by 7 bases, with 6 bases of the junction left unmatched. The CDR3 region is CASSSPSGRRNIQYF. The CDR3 DNA reads as TGTGCCAGTAGTAGTCCTAGCGGGAGGAGGAACATTCAGTACTTC.

This sequence joins TRBV5-4 and TRBJ1-5; D perhaps matches TRBD1 (6 bases). Germline CDR1 and CDR2: SGHNT and YYREEE (reference sequence). Trimming removed 0 bases at V and 5 bases at J, with 15 bases between. CDR3 length equals 16 residues. The CDR3 DNA reads TGTGCCAGCAGCTTGGATGGAGGAAGGGGGGATCAGCCCCAGCATTTT. Translated, it gives CASSLDGGRGDQPQHF.

The chain is built from TRBV29-1 and TRBJ2-3, with D possibly TRBD1 on 6 matching bases. Germline V lookup: CDR1 SQVTM, CDR2 ANQGSEA. CDR3 size: 13 residues. The V and J ends lost 5 bases and 2 bases respectively, with 11 bases between them. The chain's CDR3 is CSVWGQFTDTQYF. In DNA form, the CDR3 reads TGCAGCGTTTGGGGGCAGTTCACAGATACGCAGTATTTT.

The rearrangement uses TRBV2 and TRBJ2-3; D might be TRBD1 (5 bases). Deletions cut 8 bases from V and 2 bases from J, with 17 bases between. Looked up from germline, CDR1 is SNHLY and CDR2 is FYNNEI. The CDR3 runs 15 residues. This CDR3 reads CASCTKGHYTDTQYF. The CDR3 region has the DNA TGTGCCAGCTGCACGAAAGGACATTACACAGATACGCAGTATTTT.

This rearrangement joins TRBV7-6 to TRBJ2-3; 12 nucleotides align to TRBD2. The CDR3 loop spans 16 amino acids. Germline assignment: CDR1 SGHVS and CDR2 FNYEAQ. The ends lost 5 bases at V and 4 bases at J; junction bases unmatched: 7. The CDR3 loop is CASSVRLAGDADTQYF. The CDR3 coding sequence is TGTGCCAGCAGCGTAAGACTAGCGGGAGACGCAGATACGCAGTATTTT. The full variable domain, rest sourced from reference TRBV7-6 and TRBJ2-3, is GAGVSQSPRYKVTKRGQDVALRCDPISGHVSLYWYRQALGQGPEFLTYFNYEAQQDKSGLPNDRFSAERPEGSISTLTIQRTEQRDSAMYRCASSVRLAGDADTQYFGPGTRLTVL.

This chain connects TRBV4-1 to TRBJ2-7, with TRBD2 identical over 14 bases. J was trimmed by 7 bases and V by 2 bases; bases with no gene match: 7. CDR1 MGHRA and CDR2 YSYEKL come from the germline V gene. This CDR3 region has 16 residues. The CDR3 DNA sequence: TGCGCCAGCAGCCAATCCGGGACTAGCGGGAGTAGGGAGCAGTACTTC. Amino acids: CASSQSGTSGSREQYF.

J is TRBJ2-7 and V is TRBV11-2; TRBD2 aligns across 15 bases. Germline V gives CDR1 SGHAT, CDR2 FQNNGV. The CDR3 totals 17 residues. After removal of 5 bases from V and 6 bases from J, the junction contained 11 bases not matched to a gene. The CDR3 region has the DNA TGTGCCAGCAGCGAGTATTGGACTAGCGGGAGGGCTGGCGAGCAGTACTTC. It yields the protein CASSEYWTSGRAGEQYF. Full variable domain (rest looked up from reference TRBV11-2 and TRBJ2-7): EAGVAQSPRYKIIEKRQSVAFWCNPISGHATLYWYQQILGQGPKLLIQFQNNGVVDDSQLPKDRFSAERLKGVDSTLKIQPAKLEDSAVYLCASSEYWTSGRAGEQYFGPGTRLTVT.

V and J are TRBV7-2 and TRBJ2-3; no definite D call. Germline-derived CDR1 and CDR2 are SGHTA and FQGNSA. Trimming cost V 5 bases and J 4 bases, with 7 bases left between them. The CDR3 spans 12 residues. CDR3 in amino acids: CASSRFADTQYF. In DNA form, the CDR3 reads TGTGCCAGCAGCCGATTCGCAGATACGCAGTATTTT.

The chain links TRBV25-1 to TRBJ2-5; a possible D gene is TRBD1 (6 bases). The J call could be wrong; TRBJ2-7 is a better fit for the DNA end. This CDR3 has 15 residues. Per germline, CDR1 MGHDK and CDR2 SYGVNS. CDR3 nucleotides: TGTGCCAGCAGTGCTCCAGGGGCCCGGGGCTACGAGCAGTACTTC. This codes for CASSAPGARGYEQYF.

The chain is built from TRBV6-1 and TRBJ2-1, with 14 bases aligning to TRBD2. The junction had 9 bases not matched to a gene; V was cut back by 8 bases and J by 9 bases. The CDR3 consists of 15 residues. Germline V CDR1 and CDR2: MNHNS, SASEGT. The CDR3 sequence: CASQEGLAGVGEQFF. Written as DNA, the CDR3 is TGTGCCAGCCAAGAGGGACTAGCGGGAGTCGGTGAGCAGTTCTTC.

A note on this clone: Other DNA sequences in this specimen translate into the identical CDR3. The chain has TRBV11-2 and TRBJ2-2, with D unresolved. Germline V gives CDR1 SGHAT, CDR2 FQNNGV. The CDR3 covers 12 residues. Trimming took off 1 base at V and 4 bases at J, with 1 base between the two ends. This CDR3 is CASSLGTGELFF. As DNA, the CDR3 is TGTGCCAGCAGCTTAGGCACCGGGGAGCTGTTTTTT. Full variable domain (missing parts from reference TRBV11-2 and TRBJ2-2): EAGVAQSPRYKIIEKRQSVAFWCNPISGHATLYWYQQILGQGPKLLIQFQNNGVVDDSQLPKDRFSAERLKGVDSTLKIQPAKLEDSAVYLCASSLGTGELFFGEGSRLTVL.

The V gene is TRBV29-1, the J gene TRBJ2-1; 9 positions match TRBD2. V dropped 6 bases and J dropped 9; count of bases not matched to a gene: 6. The germline V gene encodes CDR1 SQVTM and CDR2 ANQGSEA. The CDR3 is 12 amino acids. The CDR3 loop is CSVLTAGGEQFF. In DNA, the CDR3 is TGCAGCGTACTAACAGCGGGAGGTGAGCAGTTCTTC.

The chain carries TRBV2 and TRBJ1-4; 7 bases map to TRBD1. Germline CDR1 SNHLY, CDR2 FYNNEI. The J segment lost 3 bases and the V segment lost 3 bases, leaving 4 bases of the junction unmatched. This CDR3 spans 15 amino acids. CDR3 DNA: TGTGCCAGCAGTGATTCAGGGGGTTCTAATGAAAAACTGTTTTTT. The encoded protein is CASSDSGGSNEKLFF.

This chain links TRBV19 with TRBJ2-1, with TRBD2 matching over 13 bases. The CDR3 is 16 residues long. V lost 1 base, J lost 5 bases, and 2 bases stayed unmatched. The germline gives CDR1 LNHDA, CDR2 SQIVND (reference sequence). The DNA for the CDR3 is TGTGCCAGTAGTATAGTGACTAGCGGGGGGAACAATGAGCAGTTCTTC. Translation gives CASSIVTSGGNNEQFF.